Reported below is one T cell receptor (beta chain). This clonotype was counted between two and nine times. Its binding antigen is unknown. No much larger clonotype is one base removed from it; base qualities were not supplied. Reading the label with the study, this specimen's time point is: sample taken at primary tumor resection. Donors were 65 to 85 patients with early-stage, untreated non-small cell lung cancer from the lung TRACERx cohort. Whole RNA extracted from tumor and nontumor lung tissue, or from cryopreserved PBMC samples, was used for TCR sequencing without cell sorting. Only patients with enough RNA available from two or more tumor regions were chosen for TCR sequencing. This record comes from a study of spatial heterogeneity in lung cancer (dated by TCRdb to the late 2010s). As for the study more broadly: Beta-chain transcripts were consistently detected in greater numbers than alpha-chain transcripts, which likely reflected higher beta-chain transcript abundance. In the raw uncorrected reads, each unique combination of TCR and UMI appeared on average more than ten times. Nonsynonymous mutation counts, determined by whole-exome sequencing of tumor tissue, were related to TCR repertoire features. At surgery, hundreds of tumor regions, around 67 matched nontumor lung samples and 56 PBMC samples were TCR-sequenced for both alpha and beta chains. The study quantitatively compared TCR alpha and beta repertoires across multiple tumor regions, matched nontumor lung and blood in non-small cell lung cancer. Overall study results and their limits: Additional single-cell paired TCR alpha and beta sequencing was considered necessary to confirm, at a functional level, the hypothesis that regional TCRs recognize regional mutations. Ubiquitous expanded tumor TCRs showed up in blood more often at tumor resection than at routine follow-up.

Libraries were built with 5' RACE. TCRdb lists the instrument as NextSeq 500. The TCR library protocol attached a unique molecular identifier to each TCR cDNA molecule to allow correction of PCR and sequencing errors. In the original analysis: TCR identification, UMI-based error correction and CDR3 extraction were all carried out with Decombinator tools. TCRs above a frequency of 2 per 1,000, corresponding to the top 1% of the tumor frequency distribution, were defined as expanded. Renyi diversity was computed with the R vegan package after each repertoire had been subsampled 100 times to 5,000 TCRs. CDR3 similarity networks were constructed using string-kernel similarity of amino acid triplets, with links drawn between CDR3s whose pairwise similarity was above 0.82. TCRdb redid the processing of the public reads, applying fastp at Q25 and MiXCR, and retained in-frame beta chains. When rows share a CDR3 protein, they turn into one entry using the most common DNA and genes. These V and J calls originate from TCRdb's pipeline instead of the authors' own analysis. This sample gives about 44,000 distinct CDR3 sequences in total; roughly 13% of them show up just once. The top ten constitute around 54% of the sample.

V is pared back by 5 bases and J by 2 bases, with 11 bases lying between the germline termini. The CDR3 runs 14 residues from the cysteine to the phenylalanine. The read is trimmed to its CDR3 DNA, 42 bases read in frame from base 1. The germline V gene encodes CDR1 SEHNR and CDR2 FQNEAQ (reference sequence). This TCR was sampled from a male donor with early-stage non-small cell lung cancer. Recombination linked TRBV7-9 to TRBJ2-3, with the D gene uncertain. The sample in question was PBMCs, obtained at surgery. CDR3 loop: CASSRTAITDTQYF. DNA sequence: TGTGCCAGCAGCCGAACCGCGATCACAGATACGCAGTATTTT.